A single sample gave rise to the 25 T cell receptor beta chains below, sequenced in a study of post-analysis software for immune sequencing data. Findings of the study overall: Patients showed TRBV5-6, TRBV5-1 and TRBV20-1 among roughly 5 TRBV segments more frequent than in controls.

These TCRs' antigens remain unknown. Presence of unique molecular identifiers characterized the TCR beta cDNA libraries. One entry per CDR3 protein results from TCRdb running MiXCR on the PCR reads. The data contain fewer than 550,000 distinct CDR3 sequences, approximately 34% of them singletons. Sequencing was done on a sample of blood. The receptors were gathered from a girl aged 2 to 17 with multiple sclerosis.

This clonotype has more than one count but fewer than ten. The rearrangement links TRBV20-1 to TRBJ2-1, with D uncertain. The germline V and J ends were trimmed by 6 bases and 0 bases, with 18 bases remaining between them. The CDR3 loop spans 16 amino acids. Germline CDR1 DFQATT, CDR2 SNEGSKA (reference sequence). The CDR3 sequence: CSATTRAPLSYNEQFF. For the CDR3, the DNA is TGCAGTGCGACAACACGAGCGCCGCTCTCCTACAATGAGCAGTTCTTC.

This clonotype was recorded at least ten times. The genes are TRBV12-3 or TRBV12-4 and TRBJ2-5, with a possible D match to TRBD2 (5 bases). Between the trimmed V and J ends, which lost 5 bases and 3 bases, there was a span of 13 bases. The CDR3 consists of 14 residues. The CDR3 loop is CASSPRGVKETQYF. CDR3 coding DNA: TGTGCCAGCAGTCCCCGGGGAGTAAAAGAGACCCAGTACTTC.

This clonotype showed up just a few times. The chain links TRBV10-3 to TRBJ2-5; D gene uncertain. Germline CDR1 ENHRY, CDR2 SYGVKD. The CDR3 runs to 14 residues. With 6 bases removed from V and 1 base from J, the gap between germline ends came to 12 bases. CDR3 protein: CAIRGSRSQETQYF. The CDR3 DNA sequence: TGTGCCATCAGGGGGTCGAGATCCCAAGAGACCCAGTACTTC.

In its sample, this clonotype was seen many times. CDR3 sequence: CASSLAGSSYNSPLHF. The DNA for the CDR3 is TGCGCCAGCAGCTTGGCAGGGAGCTCCTATAATTCACCCCTCCACTTT. V and J are TRBV5-1 and TRBJ1-6; maybe TRBD1 (5 bases). The CDR3 totals 16 residues. Trimming stripped 0 bases from V and 0 bases from J, with 7 bases between. The germline gives CDR1 SGHRS, CDR2 YFSETQ.

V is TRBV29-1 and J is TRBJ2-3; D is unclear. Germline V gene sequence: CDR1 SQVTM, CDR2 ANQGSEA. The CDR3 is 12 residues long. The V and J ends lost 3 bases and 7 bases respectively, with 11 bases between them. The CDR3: CSVEMGSNTQYF. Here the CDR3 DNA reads TGCAGCGTTGAGATGGGATCAAATACGCAGTATTTT.

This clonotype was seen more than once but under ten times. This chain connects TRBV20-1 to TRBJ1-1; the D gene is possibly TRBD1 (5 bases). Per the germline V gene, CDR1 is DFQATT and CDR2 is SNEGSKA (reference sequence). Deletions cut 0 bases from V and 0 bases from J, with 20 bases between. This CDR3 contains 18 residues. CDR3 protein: CSARDLFGGRGMNTEAFF. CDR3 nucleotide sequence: TGCAGTGCTAGAGATCTATTTGGCGGGAGGGGCATGAACACTGAAGCTTTCTTT.

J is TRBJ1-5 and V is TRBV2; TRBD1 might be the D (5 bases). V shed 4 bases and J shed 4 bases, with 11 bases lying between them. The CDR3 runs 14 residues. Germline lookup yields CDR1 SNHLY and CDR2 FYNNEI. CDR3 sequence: CASSGPQENQPQHF. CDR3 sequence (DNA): TGTGCCAGCAGTGGCCCACAGGAAAATCAGCCCCAGCATTTT.

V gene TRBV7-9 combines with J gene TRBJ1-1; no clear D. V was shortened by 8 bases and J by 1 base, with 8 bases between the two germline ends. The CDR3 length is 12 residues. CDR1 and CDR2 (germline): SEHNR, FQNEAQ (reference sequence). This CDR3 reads CASRGPNTEAFF. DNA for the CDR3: TGTGCCAGCCGCGGGCCGAACACTGAAGCTTTCTTT. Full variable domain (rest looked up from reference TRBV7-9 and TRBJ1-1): DTGVSQNPRHKITKRGQNVTFRCDPISEHNRLYWYRQTLGQGPEFLTYFQNEAQLEKSRLLSDRFSAERPKGSFSTLEIQRTEQGDSAMYLCASRGPNTEAFFGQGTRLTVV.

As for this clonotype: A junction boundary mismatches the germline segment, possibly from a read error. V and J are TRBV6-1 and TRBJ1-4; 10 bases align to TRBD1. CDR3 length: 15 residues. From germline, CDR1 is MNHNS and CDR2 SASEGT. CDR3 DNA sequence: TGTGCCAGCATTGAGCCGGGACAGGGGACAGAAAAACGGTTTTTT. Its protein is CASIEPGQGTEKRFF.

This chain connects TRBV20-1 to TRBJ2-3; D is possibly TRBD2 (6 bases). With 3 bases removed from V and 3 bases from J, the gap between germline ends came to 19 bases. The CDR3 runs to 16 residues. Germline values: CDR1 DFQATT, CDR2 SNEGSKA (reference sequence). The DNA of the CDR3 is TGCAGTGCTAGGGGGCGGGGTGGAAGCAGGACAGATACGCAGTATTTT. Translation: CSARGRGGSRTDTQYF.

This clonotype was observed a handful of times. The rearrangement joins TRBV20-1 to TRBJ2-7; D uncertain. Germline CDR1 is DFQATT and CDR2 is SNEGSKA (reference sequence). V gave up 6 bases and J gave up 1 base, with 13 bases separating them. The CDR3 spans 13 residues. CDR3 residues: CSAVVHKSYEQYF. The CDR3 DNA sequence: TGCAGTGCAGTAGTCCACAAATCCTACGAGCAGTACTTC.

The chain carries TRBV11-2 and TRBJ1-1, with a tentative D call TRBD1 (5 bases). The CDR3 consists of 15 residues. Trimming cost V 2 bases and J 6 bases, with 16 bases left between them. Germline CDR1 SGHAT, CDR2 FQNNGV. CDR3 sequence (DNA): TGTGCCAGCAGCTTACAGACAGTCCAAAACGCTGAAGCTTTCTTT. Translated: CASSLQTVQNAEAFF.

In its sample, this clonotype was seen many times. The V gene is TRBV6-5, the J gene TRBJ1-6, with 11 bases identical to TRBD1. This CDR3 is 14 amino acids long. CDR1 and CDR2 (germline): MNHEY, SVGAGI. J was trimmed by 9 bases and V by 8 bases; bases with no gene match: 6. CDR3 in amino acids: CASGQGAEVSPLHF. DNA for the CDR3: TGTGCCAGCGGACAGGGGGCTGAGGTTTCACCCCTCCACTTT.

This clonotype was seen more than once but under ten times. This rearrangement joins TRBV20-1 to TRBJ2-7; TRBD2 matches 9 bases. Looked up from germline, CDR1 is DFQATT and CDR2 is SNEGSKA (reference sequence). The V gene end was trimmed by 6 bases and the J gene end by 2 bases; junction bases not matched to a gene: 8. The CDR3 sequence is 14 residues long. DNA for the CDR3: TGCAGTGCCCCTATAGCGGGGGATACCTACGAGCAGTACTTC. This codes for CSAPIAGDTYEQYF.

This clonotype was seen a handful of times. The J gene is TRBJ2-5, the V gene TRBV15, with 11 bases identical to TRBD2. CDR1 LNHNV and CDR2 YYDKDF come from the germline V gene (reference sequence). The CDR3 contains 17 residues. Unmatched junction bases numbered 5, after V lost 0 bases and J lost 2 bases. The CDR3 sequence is CATSRDLAGGTQETQYF. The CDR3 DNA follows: TGTGCCACCAGCAGAGATCTAGCGGGGGGTACGCAAGAGACCCAGTACTTC.

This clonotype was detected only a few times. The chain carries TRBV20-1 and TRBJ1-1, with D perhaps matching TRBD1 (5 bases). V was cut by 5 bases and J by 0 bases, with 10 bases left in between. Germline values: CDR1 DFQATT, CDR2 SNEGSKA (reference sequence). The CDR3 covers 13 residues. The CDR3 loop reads CSARWDVNTEAFF. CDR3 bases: TGCAGTGCTCGTTGGGACGTGAACACTGAAGCTTTCTTT.

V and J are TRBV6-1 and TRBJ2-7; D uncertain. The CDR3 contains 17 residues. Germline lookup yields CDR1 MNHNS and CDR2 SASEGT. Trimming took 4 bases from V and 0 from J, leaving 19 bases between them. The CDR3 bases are TGTGCCAGCAGTGGACCGGACGGATCGCCGCTCTCCTACGAGCAGTACTTC. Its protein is CASSGPDGSPLSYEQYF.

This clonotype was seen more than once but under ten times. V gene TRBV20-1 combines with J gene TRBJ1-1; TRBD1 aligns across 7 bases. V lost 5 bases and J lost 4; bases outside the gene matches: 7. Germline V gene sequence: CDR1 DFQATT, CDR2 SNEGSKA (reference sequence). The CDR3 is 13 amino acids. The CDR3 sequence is CSAVDRVPTEAFF. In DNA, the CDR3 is TGCAGTGCTGTTGACAGGGTGCCCACTGAAGCTTTCTTT.

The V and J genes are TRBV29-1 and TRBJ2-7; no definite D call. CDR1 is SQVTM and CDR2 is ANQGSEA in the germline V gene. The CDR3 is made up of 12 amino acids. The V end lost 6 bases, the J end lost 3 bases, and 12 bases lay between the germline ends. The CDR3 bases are TGCAGCGTCCAGATAGGAGACTACGAGCAGTACTTC. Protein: CSVQIGDYEQYF.

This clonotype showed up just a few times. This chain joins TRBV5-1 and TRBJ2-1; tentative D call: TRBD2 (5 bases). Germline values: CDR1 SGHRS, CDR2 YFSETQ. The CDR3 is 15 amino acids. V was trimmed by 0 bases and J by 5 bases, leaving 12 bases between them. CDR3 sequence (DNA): TGCGCCAGCAGCTTGGCTAGCAGTAACCACAATGAGCAGTTCTTC. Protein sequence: CASSLASSNHNEQFF. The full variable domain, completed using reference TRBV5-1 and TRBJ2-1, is KAGVTQTPRYLIKTRGQQVTLSCSPISGHRSVSWYQQTPGQGLQFLFEYFSETQRNKGNFPGRFSGRQFSNSRSEMNVSTLELGDSALYLCASSLASSNHNEQFFGPGTRLTVL.

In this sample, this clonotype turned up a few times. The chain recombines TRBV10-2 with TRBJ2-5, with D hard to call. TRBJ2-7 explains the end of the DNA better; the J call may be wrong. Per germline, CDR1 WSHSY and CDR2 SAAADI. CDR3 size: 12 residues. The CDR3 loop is CASSDGLHEQYF. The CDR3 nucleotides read TGCGCCAGCAGTGACGGTCTCCACGAGCAGTACTTC.

CDR3 residues: CASSPGARFGHEQYF. For the CDR3, the DNA is TGCGCCAGCAGCCCGGGGGCCAGGTTTGGCCACGAGCAGTACTTC. This chain uses TRBV5-1 with TRBJ2-7; D tentatively reads TRBD1 or TRBD2 (6 bases each). Germline CDR1 SGHRS, CDR2 YFSETQ. V dropped 4 bases and J dropped 5 bases, with 19 bases sitting between them. The CDR3 covers 15 residues. The complete variable domain, with remaining parts taken from reference TRBV5-1 and TRBJ2-7, reads KAGVTQTPRYLIKTRGQQVTLSCSPISGHRSVSWYQQTPGQGLQFLFEYFSETQRNKGNFPGRFSGRQFSNSRSEMNVSTLELGDSALYLCASSPGARFGHEQYFGPGTRLTVT.

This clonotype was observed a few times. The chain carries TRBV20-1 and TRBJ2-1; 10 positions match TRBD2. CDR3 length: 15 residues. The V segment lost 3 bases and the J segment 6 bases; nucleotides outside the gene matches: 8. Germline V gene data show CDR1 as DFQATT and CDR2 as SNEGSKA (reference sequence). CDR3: CSASFQRGGANEQFF. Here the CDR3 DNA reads TGCAGTGCTAGTTTCCAGCGGGGGGGTGCCAATGAGCAGTTCTTC.

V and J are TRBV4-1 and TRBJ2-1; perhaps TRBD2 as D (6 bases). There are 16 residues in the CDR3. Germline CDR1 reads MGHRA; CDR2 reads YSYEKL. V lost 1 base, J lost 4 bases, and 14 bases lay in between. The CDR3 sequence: CASSQVLAQTYNEQFF. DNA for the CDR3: TGCGCCAGCAGCCAAGTTCTAGCGCAGACGTACAATGAGCAGTTCTTC.

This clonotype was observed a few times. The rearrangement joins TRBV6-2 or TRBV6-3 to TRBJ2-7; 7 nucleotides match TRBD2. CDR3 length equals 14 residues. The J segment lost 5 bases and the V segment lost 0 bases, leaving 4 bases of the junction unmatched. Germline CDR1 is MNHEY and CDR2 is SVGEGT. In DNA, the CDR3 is TGTGCCAGCAGTTACTCCCGGGGGGAAAACGAGCAGTACTTC. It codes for CASSYSRGENEQYF.